Shown below are 25 T cell receptor beta chains from a single sample sequenced in a study of blood T cell repertoires in COVID-19. TCRdb keeps only in-frame clones here, not all; method: immunoSEQ multiplex PCR. The data show approximately 110,000 clones, with around 74% seen just once and approximately 20% held by the top ten. The material sequenced was peripheral blood. The receptor source for this set is a woman aged 70-85 years with acute or convalescent COVID-19.

The CDR3 reads CASSLGWTGGGYTF. Written as DNA, the CDR3 is TGTGCCAGCAGTTTGGGATGGACAGGGGGTGGCTACACCTTC. The V gene is TRBV28, the J gene TRBJ1-2; 10 bases are shared with TRBD1. Per germline, CDR1 MDHEN and CDR2 SYDVKM. V was pared by 3 bases and J by 7 bases, with 5 bases of the junction left unmatched. This CDR3 comprises 14 residues.

V gene TRBV2 combines with J gene TRBJ2-2; 13 bases fit TRBD2. The CDR3 contains 16 residues. Trimming at V came to 6 bases and at J to 6 bases, leaving 7 bases not matched to a gene. CDR1 and CDR2 (germline): SNHLY, FYNNEI. CDR3 DNA: TGTGCCAGCAGACCAACTAGCGGGGGGGCGTCCGGGGAGCTGTTTTTT. The encoded protein is CASRPTSGGASGELFF.

This clone has a single count. The chain has TRBV28 and TRBJ2-3; D not certain. V lost 6 bases and J 2 bases, leaving 6 bases between the germline ends. Germline lookup yields CDR1 MDHEN and CDR2 SYDVKM. There are 12 residues in the CDR3. This CDR3 reads CASRVATDTQYF. Here the CDR3 DNA reads TGTGCCAGCAGGGTAGCCACAGATACGCAGTATTTT.

This chain links TRBV7-6 with TRBJ2-5; 7 nucleotides line up with TRBD1. The CDR3 contains 14 residues. Germline V gene sequence: CDR1 SGHVS, CDR2 FNYEAQ. V lost 2 bases and J lost 4; bases outside the gene matches: 4. CDR3 coding DNA: TGTGCCAGCAGCTTACTAAGGGGGCCAGAGACCCAGTACTTC. Translating gives CASSLLRGPETQYF.

The rearrangement uses TRBV19 and TRBJ1-2; 8 nucleotides agree with TRBD1. The CDR3 covers 15 residues. The ends lost 5 bases at V and 4 bases at J; junction bases unmatched: 9. Looked up from germline, CDR1 is LNHDA and CDR2 is SQIVND (reference sequence). CDR3: CASSFPGQDAYGYTF. The CDR3 coding sequence is TGTGCCAGTAGTTTCCCGGGACAGGATGCCTATGGCTACACCTTC.

The J gene is TRBJ1-1, the V gene TRBV9, with D possibly being TRBD1 (5 bases). Per the germline V gene, CDR1 is SGDLS and CDR2 is YYNGEE. The length of the CDR3 is 16 residues. V lost 0 bases and J lost 5, with 17 bases in between. The CDR3 loop is CASSVATGWGRTEAFF. CDR3 bases: TGTGCCAGCAGCGTAGCTACTGGATGGGGGAGGACTGAAGCTTTCTTT.

This chain joins TRBV10-2 and TRBJ2-5, with D possibly TRBD1 on 6 matching bases. The germline gives CDR1 WSHSY, CDR2 SAAADI. V was cut by 6 bases and J by 4 bases, with 18 bases left in between. This CDR3 has 15 residues. CDR3: CASRPTGIIAETQYF. The CDR3 coding sequence is TGCGCCAGCAGGCCTACAGGGATTATCGCAGAGACCCAGTACTTC.

The chain has TRBV10-3 and TRBJ2-7; 7 nucleotides line up with TRBD1. Germline V gene lookup returns CDR1 ENHRY and CDR2 SYGVKD. The CDR3 spans 15 residues. The V gene end was trimmed by 3 bases and the J gene end by 3 bases; junction bases not matched to a gene: 8. Here the CDR3 reads CAISERGTGVYEQYF. The CDR3 nucleotides are TGTGCCATCAGTGAAAGGGGAACAGGGGTCTACGAGCAGTACTTC.

The gene calls are TRBV30 and TRBJ1-6, with D possibly being TRBD1 (5 bases). Trimming took off 8 bases at V and 7 bases at J, with 9 bases between the two ends. This CDR3 spans 11 amino acids. The germline V gene has CDR1 GTSNPN and CDR2 SVGIG (reference sequence). CDR3 nucleotides: TGTGCCATAGGACAAAATTCACCCCTCCACTTT. Encoded protein: CAIGQNSPLHF.

The V call is TRBV29-1, the J call TRBJ2-3; 11 nucleotides line up with TRBD2. The CDR3 covers 14 residues. V was clipped by 7 bases and J by 0 bases; unmatched bases: 3. Germline CDR1 and CDR2: SQVTM and ANQGSEA. The CDR3 DNA reads as TGCAGCGCCGGGACTAGCGGAAGCACAGATACGCAGTATTTT. This translates into CSAGTSGSTDTQYF.

The V and J genes are TRBV3-1 (or the pseudogene TRBV3-2) and TRBJ2-7; 8 nucleotides line up with TRBD1. The CDR3 contains 15 residues. Looked up from germline, CDR1 is LGHDT and CDR2 is YNNKEL (reference sequence). V lost 0 bases and J lost 3; bases outside the gene matches: 4. The CDR3 spells CASSQDLDRGYEQYF. CDR3 DNA: TGTGCCAGCAGCCAAGATCTTGACAGGGGCTACGAGCAGTACTTC.

The chain uses TRBV6-5 and TRBJ1-3, with a possible D match to TRBD1 (6 bases). Per germline, CDR1 MNHEY and CDR2 SVGAGI. This CDR3 is 15 amino acids long. V was cut by 6 bases and J by 0 bases, with 12 bases left in between. The CDR3 sequence: CASSNQGSSGNTIYF. The CDR3, as DNA: TGTGCCAGCAGCAACCAGGGGTCCTCTGGAAACACCATATATTTT.

This rearrangement joins TRBV28 to TRBJ1-5; 8 bases map to TRBD1. The CDR3 runs to 15 residues. Germline loops: CDR1 MDHEN, CDR2 SYDVKM. The ends lost 3 bases at V and 6 bases at J; junction bases unmatched: 7. CDR3 in DNA: TGTGCCAGCAGTTTCCCCGACAGGGGCAGTCAGCCCCAGCATTTT. Translation gives CASSFPDRGSQPQHF.

This clone was counted between two and nine times. The chain joins TRBV4-2 to TRBJ1-1, with 9 bases matching TRBD1. V gave up 4 bases and J gave up 6 bases; unmatched junction bases: 9. This CDR3 is built from 15 residues. Germline V lookup: CDR1 LGHNA, CDR2 YNFKEQ. The CDR3 nucleotides are TGTGCCAGCAGCCCCGGGACAGGGACCGGCGCTGAAGCTTTCTTT. This codes for CASSPGTGTGAEAFF.

The CDR3, as DNA: TGCAGTGCTAGTATGGGGGCGAGGAACACTGAAGCTTTCTTT. Its translation is CSASMGARNTEAFF. J is TRBJ1-1 and V is TRBV20-1; D may be TRBD1 (6 bases). Germline V gives CDR1 DFQATT, CDR2 SNEGSKA (reference sequence). V lost 3 bases to trimming and J lost 1 base, with 12 bases between them. The CDR3 loop spans 14 amino acids.

V is TRBV6-2 or TRBV6-3 and J is TRBJ2-7, with D possibly matching TRBD2 (5 bases). Between the trimmed V and J ends, which lost 2 bases and 2 bases, there was a span of 13 bases. The CDR3 runs to 15 residues. CDR1 and CDR2 (germline): MNHEY, SVGEGT. The CDR3 coding sequence is TGTGCCAGCAGTTACGGCACAGAGAGGGCCTACGAGCAGTACTTC. Translation: CASSYGTERAYEQYF.

The chain links TRBV2 to TRBJ2-7, with D perhaps TRBD2 (6 bases). Germline V gene sequence: CDR1 SNHLY, CDR2 FYNNEI. Trimming left V 7 bases short and J 3 bases short, with 19 bases between. There are 15 residues in the CDR3. In nucleotides, the CDR3 is TGTGCCAGCAATGAGCCGGGGGAGGTACACTACGAGCAGTACTTC. Residues: CASNEPGEVHYEQYF.

This chain's CDR3 is CASSPGTSIRETQYF. The CDR3 DNA follows: TGTGCCAGCAGTCCCGGGACTAGCATCCGGGAGACCCAGTACTTC. The chain is built from TRBV2 and TRBJ2-5; 9 nucleotides line up with TRBD2. The CDR3 consists of 15 residues. The germline V gene encodes CDR1 SNHLY and CDR2 FYNNEI. The junction had 9 bases not matched to a gene; V was cut back by 5 bases and J by 5 bases. Looking up the rest from reference TRBV2 and TRBJ2-5 gives the full variable domain: EPEVTQTPSHQVTQMGQEVILRCVPISNHLYFYWYRQILGQKVEFLVSFYNNEISEKSEIFDDQFSVERPDGSNFTLKIRSTKLEDSAMYFCASSPGTSIRETQYFGPGTRLLVL.

The chain uses TRBV11-1 and TRBJ1-1; 8 nucleotides align to TRBD1. CDR1 is SGHAT and CDR2 is FQDESV in the germline V gene (reference sequence). CDR3 length: 16 amino acids. The ends lost 1 base at V and 0 bases at J; junction bases unmatched: 4. CDR3 nucleotide sequence: TGTGCCAGCAGCTTAGGACAGGGGATCTTGAACACTGAAGCTTTCTTT. Its translation: CASSLGQGILNTEAFF.

V gene TRBV5-8 combines with J gene TRBJ2-7, with TRBD2 as a possible D gene (6 bases). CDR3 size: 16 residues. Germline assignment: CDR1 SGHTS and CDR2 YDEGEE. V lost 4 bases, J lost 4 bases, and 21 bases lay in between. Here the CDR3 reads CASSREWTGHGYEQYF. In nucleotides, the CDR3 is TGTGCCAGCAGCCGGGAGTGGACGGGCCACGGGTACGAGCAGTACTTC.

The chain is built from TRBV7-9 and TRBJ2-3, with D perhaps TRBD1 (5 bases). Trimming took 5 bases from V and 4 from J, leaving 19 bases between them. The CDR3 runs 16 residues. The germline CDR1 and CDR2 sequences are SEHNR and FQNEAQ (reference sequence). The CDR3 protein is CASSQGQRGWADTQYF. CDR3 DNA: TGTGCCAGCAGCCAAGGCCAAAGGGGCTGGGCAGATACGCAGTATTTT.

The V gene is TRBV21-1, the J gene TRBJ2-7; the table calls TRBD2, which could not be checked here. TRBV21-1 is marked as a pseudogene. The CDR3 loop spans 21 amino acids. For the CDR3, the DNA is TGTGCCAGCAGCAAAGGAGGTGGCAACTTAGCCGCTCCTCTCATTTTCTACGAGCAGTACTTC. Amino acids: CASSKGGGNLAAPLIFYEQYF.

This clone was seen at least ten times. The rearrangement uses TRBV30 and TRBJ2-1; TRBD1 matches at 7 bases. Germline CDR1 is GTSNPN and CDR2 is SVGIG (reference sequence). V shed 2 bases and J 9 bases; nucleotides not matched to a gene: 4. The CDR3 is made up of 12 amino acids. Here the CDR3 DNA reads TGTGCCTGGAGTTTACAGGGGCGTGAGCAGTTCTTC. Translated, it gives CAWSLQGREQFF. The entire variable domain, with the rest obtained from reference TRBV30 and TRBJ2-1, is as follows: SQTIHQWPATLVQPVGSPLSLECTVEGTSNPNLYWYRQAAGRGLQLLFYSVGIGQISSEVPQNLSASRPQDRQFILSSKKLLLSDSGFYLCAWSLQGREQFFGPGTRLTVL.

The gene calls are TRBV6-5 and TRBJ1-2, with 10 bases aligning to TRBD1. Trimming took 6 bases from V and 1 from J; bases not matched to a gene: 5. CDR3 length: 15 amino acids. Per the germline V gene, CDR1 is MNHEY and CDR2 is SVGAGI. CDR3 in amino acids: CASRGTGEGNYGYTF. The CDR3 bases are TGTGCCAGCAGGGGGACAGGGGAGGGTAACTATGGCTACACCTTC.

This clone turned up a few times. The chain has TRBV4-1 and TRBJ1-1, with no clear D. Germline CDR1 and CDR2: MGHRA and YSYEKL. Trimming removed 5 bases at V and 3 bases at J, with 22 bases between. CDR3 length equals 17 residues. The DNA for the CDR3 is TGCGCCAGCAGCGGGTCGATATCCGGGAGAAAGTACACTGAAGCTTTCTTT. It yields the protein CASSGSISGRKYTEAFF.